Each of the 8 T cell receptor beta chains below was sequenced from the same sample in a study of blood T cell repertoires in COVID-19. Clones were read by immunoSEQ multiplex PCR, and TCRdb kept only the in-frame ones, dropping some. This sample has 55,000 to 80,000 clones, with around 80% found just once. Source material: peripheral blood. These receptors came from a man between 60 and 75 years old with COVID-19, enrolled during active disease.

The rearrangement joins TRBV4-2 to TRBJ1-2; perhaps TRBD1 as D (6 bases). CDR1 is LGHNA and CDR2 is YNFKEQ in the germline V gene. The CDR3 contains 14 residues. Trimming took off 1 base at V and 5 bases at J, with 11 bases between the two ends. DNA for the CDR3: TGTGCCAGCAGCCAAGGACAGGAAGGATATGGCTACACCTTC. This sequence encodes CASSQGQEGYGYTF.

This clone was seen once. V and J are TRBV7-9 and TRBJ1-5; D is ambiguous. Trimming removed 3 bases at V and 3 bases at J, with 9 bases between. This CDR3 region has 14 residues. Germline CDR1 reads SEHNR; CDR2 reads FQNEAQ (reference sequence). The CDR3 DNA reads as TGTGCCAGCAGCTTCGGCACAGACAATCAGCCCCAGCATTTT. As protein: CASSFGTDNQPQHF.

This clone was observed once. The chain is built from TRBV9 and TRBJ2-5, with 9 bases that match TRBD2. CDR3 size: 14 residues. Germline CDR1 is SGDLS and CDR2 is YYNGEE. V was pared by 3 bases and J by 5 bases, with 5 bases of the junction left unmatched. The CDR3 DNA sequence: TGTGCCAGCAGCGGAGCGGGGGGCGGGGAGACCCAGTACTTC. This codes for CASSGAGGGETQYF.

This clone was counted between two and nine times. V usage is TRBV19 and J usage is TRBJ2-5, with D maybe TRBD2 (6 bases). Trimming stripped 7 bases from V and 4 bases from J, with 13 bases between. There are 13 residues in the CDR3. Germline V CDR1 and CDR2: LNHDA, SQIVND (reference sequence). The CDR3, as DNA: TGTGCCAGTACCCACGGAGGGGCAGAGACCCAGTACTTC. Translated, it gives CASTHGGAETQYF.

The rearrangement joins TRBV5-1 to TRBJ2-1; 8 bases line up with TRBD1. V was pared by 4 bases and J by 5 bases, with 8 bases of the junction left unmatched. This CDR3 is 15 amino acids long. CDR1 SGHRS and CDR2 YFSETQ come from the germline V gene. The CDR3 spells CASSAGTGGDNEQFF. For the CDR3, the DNA is TGCGCCAGCAGCGCCGGGACAGGAGGCGACAATGAGCAGTTCTTC.

V is TRBV5-1 and J is TRBJ1-3, with 7 bases that match TRBD1. Germline V gives CDR1 SGHRS, CDR2 YFSETQ. This CDR3 comprises 15 residues. Trimming removed 4 bases from V and 2 bases from J; junction bases left unmatched: 6. CDR3 protein: CASSRDSGAGNTIYF. The CDR3 DNA follows: TGCGCCAGCAGCAGGGACAGCGGAGCTGGAAACACCATATATTTT.

The chain recombines TRBV7-2 with TRBJ2-5; weak D call: TRBD1 (6 bases). The germline gives CDR1 SGHTA, CDR2 FQGNSA. The CDR3 has 14 amino acids. Trimming removed 5 bases from V and 5 bases from J, with 15 bases in between. Here the CDR3 reads CASSKGRGQETQYF. As DNA, the CDR3 is TGTGCCAGCAGCAAAGGCAGGGGTCAGGAGACCCAGTACTTC.

The chain employs TRBV19 and TRBJ2-5, with D possibly matching TRBD1 (6 bases). The V gene lost 3 bases and the J gene lost 4 bases, with 15 bases spanning the gap. Per germline, CDR1 LNHDA and CDR2 SQIVND (reference sequence). There are 15 residues in the CDR3. As DNA, the CDR3 is TGTGCCAGTAGTATCATGGGGGCGGTAGGAGAGACCCAGTACTTC. Protein product: CASSIMGAVGETQYF.